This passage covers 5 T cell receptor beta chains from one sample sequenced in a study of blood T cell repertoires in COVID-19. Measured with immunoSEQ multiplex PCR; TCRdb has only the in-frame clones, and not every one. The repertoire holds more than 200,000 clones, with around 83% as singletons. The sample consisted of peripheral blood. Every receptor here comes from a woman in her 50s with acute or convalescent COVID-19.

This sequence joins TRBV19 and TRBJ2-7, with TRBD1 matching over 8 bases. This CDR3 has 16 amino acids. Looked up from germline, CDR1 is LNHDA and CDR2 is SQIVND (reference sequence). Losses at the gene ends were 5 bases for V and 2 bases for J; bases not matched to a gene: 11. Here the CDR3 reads CASSLIPGQAAYEQYF. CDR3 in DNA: TGTGCCAGTAGTCTAATACCGGGACAGGCCGCCTACGAGCAGTACTTC.

CDR3 nucleotide sequence: TGTGCCAGCAGCGTAGGGAGGGATGAGCAGTTCTTC. Residues: CASSVGRDEQFF. The chain has TRBV11-3 and TRBJ2-1; 7 nucleotides line up with TRBD2. From germline, CDR1 is SGHNT and CDR2 YENEEA. Losses at the gene ends were 5 bases for V and 8 bases for J; bases not matched to a gene: 3. The CDR3 is 12 amino acids.

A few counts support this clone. The CDR3 DNA sequence: TGCGCCAGCAGCTTGGCGACAGGGAGCTCCTACGAGCAGTACTTC. Translating it yields CASSLATGSSYEQYF. The chain employs TRBV5-1 and TRBJ2-7; 7 bases are shared with TRBD1. The CDR3 is 15 amino acids. V lost 0 bases and J lost 0; bases outside the gene matches: 3. Germline CDR1 SGHRS, CDR2 YFSETQ.

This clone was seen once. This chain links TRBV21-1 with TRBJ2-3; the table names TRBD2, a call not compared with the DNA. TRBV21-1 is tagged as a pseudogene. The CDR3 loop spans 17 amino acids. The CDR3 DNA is TGTGCCAGCAGCAAAGCGCTTTCGAGACTAGCGTTTGATACGCAGTATTTT. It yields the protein CASSKALSRLAFDTQYF.

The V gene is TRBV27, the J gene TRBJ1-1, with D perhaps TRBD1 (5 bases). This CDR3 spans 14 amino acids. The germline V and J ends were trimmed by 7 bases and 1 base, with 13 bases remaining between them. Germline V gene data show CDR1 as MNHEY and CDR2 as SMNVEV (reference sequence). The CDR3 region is CASKLRGRNTEAFF. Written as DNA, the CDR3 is TGTGCCAGCAAATTACGGGGGAGGAACACTGAAGCTTTCTTT.